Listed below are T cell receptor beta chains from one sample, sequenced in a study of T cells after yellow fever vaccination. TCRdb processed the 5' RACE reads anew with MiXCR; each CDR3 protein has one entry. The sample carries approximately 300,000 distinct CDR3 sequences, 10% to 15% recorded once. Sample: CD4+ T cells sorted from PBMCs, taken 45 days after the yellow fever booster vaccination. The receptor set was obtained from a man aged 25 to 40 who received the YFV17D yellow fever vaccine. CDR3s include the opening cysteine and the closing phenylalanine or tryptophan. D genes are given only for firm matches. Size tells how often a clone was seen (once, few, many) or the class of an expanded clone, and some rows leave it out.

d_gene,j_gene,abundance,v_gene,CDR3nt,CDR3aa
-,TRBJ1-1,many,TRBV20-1,TGCAGTGCGGCCATTCCGAACACTGAAGCTTTCTTT,CSAAIPNTEAFF
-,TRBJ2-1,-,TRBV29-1,TGCAGCGTTGAGGCCTCAGGATTTTCGCAGTTCTTC,CSVEASGFSQFF
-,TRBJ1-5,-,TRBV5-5,TGTGCCAGCAGCACCGGGACGGCCCTAAATCAGCCCCAGCATTTT,CASSTGTALNQPQHF
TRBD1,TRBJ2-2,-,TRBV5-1,TGCGCCAGCAGCTTCATAACTCCCCTCGGGCCGGGACAGGCAACAACCGGGGAGCTGTTTTTT,CASSFITPLGPGQATTGELFF
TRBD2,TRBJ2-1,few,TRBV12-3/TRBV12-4,TGTGCCAGCACCGTAGCGGGAGCAGCCTACAATGAGCAGTTCTTC,CASTVAGAAYNEQFF
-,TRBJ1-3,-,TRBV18,TGTGCCAGCTCACCCGATCTTTCCTCTGGAAACACCATATATTTT,CASSPDLSSGNTIYF
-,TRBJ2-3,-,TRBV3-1,TGTGCCAGCAGCCACGACTGGAGATCGGCAGATACGCAGTATTTT,CASSHDWRSADTQYF
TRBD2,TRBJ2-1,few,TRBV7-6,TGTGCCAGCAGCTCCTGGACTAGCGTCTACAATGAGCAGTTCTTC,CASSSWTSVYNEQFF
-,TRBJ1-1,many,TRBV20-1,TGCAGTGCCCGAGACGGGAACACTGAAGCTTTCTTT,CSARDGNTEAFF
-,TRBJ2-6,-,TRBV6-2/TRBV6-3,TGTGCCAGCAGTTACCCCAGCGGCCGACACTCTGGGGCCAACGTCCTGACTTTC,CASSYPSGRHSGANVLTF
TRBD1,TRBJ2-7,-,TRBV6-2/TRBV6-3,TGTGCCAGCAGTTACTCCCCCGACAGGGCGAAGCAGTACTTC,CASSYSPDRAKQYF
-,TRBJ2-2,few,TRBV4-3,TGCGCCAGCAGCCAAGAAGGGGGACGACAGATTACCGGGGAGCTGTTTTTT,CASSQEGGRQITGELFF
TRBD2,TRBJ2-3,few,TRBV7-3,TGTGCCAGCAGCTTAACCCTAGCGGGAGCAACGCAGTATTTT,CASSLTLAGATQYF
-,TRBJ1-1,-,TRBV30,TGTGCCTGGAGTCCTAAAAGGAGGGAGGGGAATACTGAAGCTTTCTTT,CAWSPKRREGNTEAFF
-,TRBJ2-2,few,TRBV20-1,TGCAGTGCCCCTAGGGGGAACACCGGGGAGCTGTTTTTT,CSAPRGNTGELFF
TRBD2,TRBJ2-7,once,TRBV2,TGTGCCAGCGATAGCGGGAGGGCTGTCGAGCAGTACTTC,CASDSGRAVEQYF
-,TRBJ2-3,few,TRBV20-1,TGCAGTGCTCTCTCCTCAAGCACAGATACGCAGTATTTT,CSALSSSTDTQYF
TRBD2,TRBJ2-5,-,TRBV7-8,TGTGCCAGCAGCCTCATTCGGACTAGCTCGACCCAGTACTTC,CASSLIRTSSTQYF
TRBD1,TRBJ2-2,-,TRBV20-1,TGCAGTGCTAGAGACAGGGGGCAGACCGGGGAGCTGTTTTTT,CSARDRGQTGELFF
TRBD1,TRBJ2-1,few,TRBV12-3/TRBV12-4,TGTGCCAGCAGCCACATAGGGACAGGGGTCAATGAGCAGTTCTTC,CASSHIGTGVNEQFF
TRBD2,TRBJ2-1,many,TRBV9,TGTGCCAGCAGTACCGGGACTAGCGGGTTTGAGCAGTTCTTC,CASSTGTSGFEQFF
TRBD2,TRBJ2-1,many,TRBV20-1,TGCAGTGCTAGAGTTCTAGCGGGAGGGGCCTCCTACAATGAGCAGTTCTTC,CSARVLAGGASYNEQFF
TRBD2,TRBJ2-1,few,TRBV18,TGTGCCAGCTCCCCACTAGCGGGAGTCAATGAGCAGTTCTTC,CASSPLAGVNEQFF
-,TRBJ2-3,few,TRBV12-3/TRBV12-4,TGTGCCAGCACCCTTGCAGATACGCAGTATTTT,CASTLADTQYF
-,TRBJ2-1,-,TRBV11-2,TGTGCCAGCAGCCCGAGACAGGATAACTCCTACAATGAGCAGTTCTTC,CASSPRQDNSYNEQFF
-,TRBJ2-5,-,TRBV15,TGTGCCACCAGCACCCTGTCACCGGGTAAAGAGACCCAGTACTTC,CATSTLSPGKETQYF
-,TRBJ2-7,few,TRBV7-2,TGTGCCAGCAGTCCCGGGACAAGGACCTACGAGCAGTACTTC,CASSPGTRTYEQYF
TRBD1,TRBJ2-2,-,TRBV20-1,TGCAGTGCGGAAAGGGACAGCCGGGTAGCCGGGGAGCTGTTTTTT,CSAERDSRVAGELFF
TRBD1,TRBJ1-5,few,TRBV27,TGTGCCAGCAGTCTGGACAGGGGATGGCCCCAGCATTTT,CASSLDRGWPQHF
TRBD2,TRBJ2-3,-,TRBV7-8,TGTGCCAGCAGCAAGACTAGCGGGGGAACGCAGTATTTT,CASSKTSGGTQYF
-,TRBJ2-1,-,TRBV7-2,TGTGCCAGCAGCCCGGGGTATAGGGGCGTCGGTGAGCAGTTCTTC,CASSPGYRGVGEQFF
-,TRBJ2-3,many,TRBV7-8,TGTGCCAGCAGCCATACAATCCTCAGGGCAGATACGCAGTATTTT,CASSHTILRADTQYF
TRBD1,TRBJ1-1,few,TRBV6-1,TGTGCCAGCAGTAAAACCCAGGGGGGAACGAACACTGAAGCTTTCTTT,CASSKTQGGTNTEAFF
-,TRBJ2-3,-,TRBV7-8,TGTGCCAGCAGCTTATCTGCTCATGATACGCAGTATTTT,CASSLSAHDTQYF
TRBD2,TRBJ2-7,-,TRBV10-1,TGCGCCAGCAGTGAAAGCGGGAGCTACGAGCAGAACTTC,CASSESGSYEQNF
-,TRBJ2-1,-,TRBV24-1,TGTGCCACCAGCGACGGCTCCTACAATGAGCAGTTCTTC,CATSDGSYNEQFF
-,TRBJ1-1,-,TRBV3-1,TGTGCCAGCAGCCAAGATGACACCGGTGGGGAAGCTTTCTTT,CASSQDDTGGEAFF
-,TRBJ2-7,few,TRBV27,TGTGCCAGCACCCAGACATGGGGTGGGGCCGAGCAGTACTTC,CASTQTWGGAEQYF
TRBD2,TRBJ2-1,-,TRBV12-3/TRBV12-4,TGTGCCAGCAGTTCGAGGGGAGGGAACAATGAGCAGTTCTTC,CASSSRGGNNEQFF
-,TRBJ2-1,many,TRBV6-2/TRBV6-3,TGTGCCAGCACCGATAGGGACGCAATCGGTGAGCAGTTCTTC,CASTDRDAIGEQFF
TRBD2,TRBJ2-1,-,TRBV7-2,TGTGCCAGCAGCCGAAGCGGGAGTCCCTACAATGAGCAGTTCTTC,CASSRSGSPYNEQFF
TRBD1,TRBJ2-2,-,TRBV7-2,TGTGCCAGCAGCCCATCGCGACAGGGCCGAAGCGGGGAGCTGTTTTTT,CASSPSRQGRSGELFF
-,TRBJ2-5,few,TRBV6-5,TGTGCCAGCAGTTACGCCCTTCAGGGAGCAGAGACCCAGTACTTC,CASSYALQGAETQYF
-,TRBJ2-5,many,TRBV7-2,TGTGCCAGCAGCAAAAGGGTGGGGTTAGAGACCCAGTACTTC,CASSKRVGLETQYF
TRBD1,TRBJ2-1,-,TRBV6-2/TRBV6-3,TGTGCCAGCAAGGACAGGGCCAATGTCAATGAGCAGTTCTTC,CASKDRANVNEQFF
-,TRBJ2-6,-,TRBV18,TGTGCCAGCTCGCCACCTTCCTCTGGGGCCAACGTCCTGACTTTC,CASSPPSSGANVLTF
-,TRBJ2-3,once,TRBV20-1,TGCAGTGCCACCCCCTCCACAGGGAATACAGATACGCAGTATTTT,CSATPSTGNTDTQYF
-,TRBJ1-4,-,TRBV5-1,TGCGCCAGTAAATTTCCCGGGGGAGCGGATGAAAAACTGTTTTTT,CASKFPGGADEKLFF